Each of the 19 T cell receptor beta chains below was sequenced from the same sample in a study of blood T cell repertoires in COVID-19. The method was immunoSEQ multiplex PCR; TCRdb's version includes in-frame clones alone and lacks a portion of them. The table lists more than 50,000 clones, around 83% of them singletons. Source material: peripheral blood. The receptors here all came from a woman aged 60-75 years with acute or convalescent COVID-19.

The gene calls are TRBV6-1 and TRBJ2-5; 7 bases map to TRBD2. CDR3 length: 17 residues. Trimming cost V 3 bases and J 3 bases; bases outside gene matches: 13. In germline, CDR1 is MNHNS, CDR2 SASEGT. This chain's CDR3 is CASSDMFGGRAKETQYF. CDR3 nucleotides: TGTGCCAGCAGTGATATGTTTGGGGGGAGGGCCAAAGAGACCCAGTACTTC.

Worth noting for this clone: At one end the junction does not follow the germline gene, possibly because of a read error. The chain employs TRBV7-7 and TRBJ2-1, with 10 bases fitting TRBD1. The germline V gene has CDR1 SSHAT and CDR2 FNYEAQ (reference sequence). This CDR3 comprises 15 residues. The CDR3 region is CASSLGVGQGFEQFF. The CDR3 bases are TGTGCTAGCAGCTTAGGGGTGGGACAGGGGTTTGAGCAGTTCTTC.

This chain uses TRBV5-4 with TRBJ2-2; TRBD1 aligns across 7 bases. CDR3 length: 16 amino acids. The germline gives CDR1 SGHNT, CDR2 YYREEE (reference sequence). Trimming cost V 6 bases and J 0 bases; bases outside gene matches: 8. The CDR3 nucleotides are TGTGCCAGCACCACAACAACAGGGGCGAACACCGGGGAGCTGTTTTTT. Translation gives CASTTTTGANTGELFF.

In nucleotides, the CDR3 is TGTGCCACGAGCGACGGCAGTTTCTCGCTCTATGGCTACACCTTC. Translating it yields CATSDGSFSLYGYTF. The chain employs TRBV19 and TRBJ1-2; D ambiguous. V lost 10 bases, J lost 4 bases, and 22 bases lay in between. There are 15 residues in the CDR3. The germline CDR1 and CDR2 sequences are LNHDA and SQIVND (reference sequence). Supplemented by reference TRBV19 and TRBJ1-2, the full variable domain reads DGGITQSPKYLFRKEGQNVTLSCEQNLNHDAMYWYRQDPGQGLRLIYYSQIVNDFQKGDIAEGYSVSREKKESFPLTVTSAQKNPTAFYLCATSDGSFSLYGYTFGSGTRLTVV.

This chain joins TRBV7-9 and TRBJ1-1; 11 nucleotides align to TRBD1. With V trimmed by 5 bases and J by 0 bases, 5 bases remained unmatched. Looked up from germline, CDR1 is SEHNR and CDR2 is FQNEAQ (reference sequence). The CDR3 covers 16 residues. As DNA, the CDR3 is TGTGCCAGCAGCCCCTGGACAGGGGGCTTGAACACTGAAGCTTTCTTT. Amino acids: CASSPWTGGLNTEAFF.

This rearrangement joins TRBV12-3 or TRBV12-4 to TRBJ2-5; D is unclear. The CDR3 covers 12 residues. V was shortened by 6 bases and J by 2 bases, with 7 bases between the two germline ends. CDR3 DNA: TGTGCCAGCAGCCCAGATCAAGAGACCCAGTACTTC. Translated: CASSPDQETQYF.

This clone has a single count. The chain carries TRBV21-1 and TRBJ2-2; the table's D call TRBD2 went unverified against the DNA. TRBV21-1 is a recognized pseudogene. The CDR3 spans 19 residues. CDR3: CASSRVAGGKTLNTGELFF. The CDR3 nucleotides read TGTGCCAGCAGCAGGGTAGCGGGAGGGAAAACCTTAAACACCGGGGAGCTGTTTTTT.

The rearrangement uses TRBV19 and TRBJ2-1; 12 bases are a match to TRBD2. CDR1 is LNHDA, CDR2 SQIVND, per germline (reference sequence). V shed 6 bases and J 4 bases; nucleotides not matched to a gene: 10. The CDR3 has 17 residues. The CDR3 DNA follows: TGTGCCAGTAGCCCCAGGACTAGCGGGACGATGTACAATGAGCAGTTCTTC. This gives the protein CASSPRTSGTMYNEQFF. Filled out from reference TRBV19 and TRBJ2-1, the complete variable domain reads DGGITQSPKYLFRKEGQNVTLSCEQNLNHDAMYWYRQDPGQGLRLIYYSQIVNDFQKGDIAEGYSVSREKKESFPLTVTSAQKNPTAFYLCASSPRTSGTMYNEQFFGPGTRLTVL.

The chain carries TRBV7-9 and TRBJ1-1; D is possibly TRBD1 (6 bases). Looked up from germline, CDR1 is SEHNR and CDR2 is FQNEAQ (reference sequence). V lost 5 bases and J lost 1, with 8 bases in between. The CDR3 extends over 13 amino acids. The CDR3 DNA sequence: TGTGCCAGCAGCGGACAGACGAACACTGAAGCTTTCTTT. Protein: CASSGQTNTEAFF.

This chain links TRBV28 with TRBJ2-7; D gene ambiguous. V shed 7 bases and J shed 1 base, with 14 bases lying between them. The length of the CDR3 is 14 residues. Germline loops: CDR1 MDHEN, CDR2 SYDVKM. In nucleotides, the CDR3 is TGTGCCAGCAACCCGGCCAGCGTATCCTACGAGCAGTACTTC. It specifies CASNPASVSYEQYF. Filled out from reference TRBV28 and TRBJ2-7, the complete variable domain reads DVKVTQSSRYLVKRTGEKVFLECVQDMDHENMFWYRQDPGLGLRLIYFSYDVKMKEKGDIPEGYSVSREKKERFSLILESASTNQTSMYLCASNPASVSYEQYFGPGTRLTVT.

The J gene is TRBJ2-1, the V gene TRBV7-7; 9 bases are a match to TRBD1. CDR3 length: 14 residues. Germline CDR1 and CDR2: SSHAT and FNYEAQ (reference sequence). V lost 1 base and J lost 10; bases outside the gene matches: 5. The CDR3 is CASSLGQGVKEQFF. The CDR3 DNA follows: TGTGCCAGCAGCTTAGGACAGGGGGTAAAAGAGCAGTTCTTC.

This clone was found a few times. The chain has TRBV6-5 and TRBJ1-3; 11 nucleotides align to TRBD1. After removal of 6 bases from V and 3 bases from J, the junction contained 4 bases not matched to a gene. The CDR3 has 15 amino acids. Looked up from germline, CDR1 is MNHEY and CDR2 is SVGAGI. The CDR3 sequence is CASRRTGGSGNTIYF. The CDR3 nucleotides read TGTGCCAGCAGACGGACAGGGGGCAGTGGAAACACCATATATTTT.

The chain has TRBV24-1 and TRBJ1-2; no reliable D call. This CDR3 has 12 amino acids. Trimming removed 4 bases from V and 1 base from J, with 3 bases in between. Germline V gene data show CDR1 as KGHDR and CDR2 as SFDVKD. In DNA, the CDR3 is TGTGCCACCAGTGACTATAACTATGGCTACACCTTC. This sequence encodes CATSDYNYGYTF.

The V and J genes are TRBV12-5 and TRBJ1-1; no clear D gene. Trimming took 4 bases from V and 8 from J, leaving 26 bases between them. The germline V gene encodes CDR1 LGHNT and CDR2 FRNRAP. The CDR3 covers 17 residues. This chain's CDR3 is CASGSDAALWAPGEAFF. CDR3 nucleotides: TGTGCTAGTGGTTCCGACGCCGCCCTTTGGGCGCCAGGAGAAGCTTTCTTT.

The chain recombines TRBV7-2 with TRBJ1-6; D unresolved. CDR3 length equals 15 residues. V was cut by 2 bases and J by 4 bases, with 9 bases left in between. The germline V gene has CDR1 SGHTA and CDR2 FQGNSA. CDR3 residues: CASSLIPGYNSPLHF. The CDR3 coding sequence is TGTGCCAGCAGCTTAATCCCGGGGTATAATTCACCCCTCCACTTT.

This chain connects TRBV4-2 to TRBJ2-2; tentatively, D is TRBD1 (6 bases). Germline assignment: CDR1 LGHNA and CDR2 YNFKEQ. CDR3 length equals 17 residues. The V gene lost 0 bases and the J gene lost 5 bases, with 16 bases spanning the gap. The CDR3 here is CASSQDRQDVRTGELFF. CDR3 sequence (DNA): TGTGCCAGCAGCCAAGATAGACAGGACGTTAGAACCGGGGAGCTGTTTTTT.

CDR3 sequence (DNA): TGTGCCAGCTTAGGACAGCCTATAAACCCAGAAGCTTTCTTT. This gives the protein CASLGQPINPEAFF. This chain connects TRBV6-5 to TRBJ1-1; TRBD1 is a possible D gene (6 bases). The V end was cut by 8 bases, the J end by 8 bases, with 21 bases between. Germline lookup yields CDR1 MNHEY and CDR2 SVGAGI. The CDR3 contains 14 residues.

This rearrangement joins TRBV7-2 to TRBJ1-2, with TRBD1 matching 7 bases. Germline lookup yields CDR1 SGHTA and CDR2 FQGNSA. The CDR3 is made up of 15 amino acids. V was pared by 5 bases and J by 8 bases, with 14 bases of the junction left unmatched. CDR3 sequence: CASSRGTARAEGYTF. CDR3 bases: TGTGCCAGCAGCCGCGGGACAGCCCGAGCGGAGGGCTACACCTTC.

The CDR3 nucleotides read TGCGCCAGCAGTCAAGCGGGAGGGGTCACCGGGGAGCTGTTTTTT. Its translation: CASSQAGGVTGELFF. This rearrangement joins TRBV5-1 to TRBJ2-2, with 10 positions matching TRBD2. The CDR3 has 15 residues. The germline V gene has CDR1 SGHRS and CDR2 YFSETQ. Unmatched junction bases numbered 5, after V lost 5 bases and J lost 4 bases. Variable domain in full (rest from reference TRBV5-1 and TRBJ2-2): KAGVTQTPRYLIKTRGQQVTLSCSPISGHRSVSWYQQTPGQGLQFLFEYFSETQRNKGNFPGRFSGRQFSNSRSEMNVSTLELGDSALYLCASSQAGGVTGELFFGEGSRLTVL.